The 28 T cell receptor beta chains below come from one sample, sequenced in a study of response to subunit inactivated influenza vaccine. Each CDR3 protein is one row after TCRdb ran MiXCR on the RT-PCR reads. This sample has 450,000 to 600,000 distinct CDR3 sequences, with 7.5% to 8.5% found just once. The starting material was PBMCs from blood, obtained around 25 months after vaccination. The origin of the receptors is a man aged 45 to 75 who received an inactivated influenza vaccine.

The CDR3 loop reads CSVWTSGGEQYF. The CDR3 DNA sequence: TGCAGCGTCTGGACCTCGGGGGGGGAGCAGTACTTC. The chain combines TRBV29-1 with TRBJ2-7; 8 nucleotides line up with TRBD2. Germline CDR1 SQVTM, CDR2 ANQGSEA. This CDR3 has 12 amino acids. V was pared by 6 bases and J by 7 bases, with 8 bases of the junction left unmatched.

In this sample, this clonotype turned up many times. The V and J genes are TRBV11-2 and TRBJ2-1; no definite D call. Trimming left V 0 bases short and J 4 bases short, with 7 bases between. Germline CDR1 SGHAT, CDR2 FQNNGV. The CDR3 runs 14 residues. This CDR3 is CASSLDQGYNEQFF. The CDR3 bases are TGTGCCAGCAGCTTAGATCAAGGATACAATGAGCAGTTCTTC.

This clonotype was seen only a few times. The V and J genes are TRBV12-3 or TRBV12-4 and TRBJ2-1; the match to TRBD2 covers 8 bases. With 5 bases clipped from V and 3 bases from J, the junction kept 3 bases outside the gene matches. This CDR3 contains 14 residues. The CDR3 DNA is TGTGCCAGCAGTGCAGCGGGAGACTACAATGAGCAGTTCTTC. This sequence encodes CASSAAGDYNEQFF.

This clonotype showed up just a few times. The chain is built from TRBV5-6 and TRBJ1-1; D is ambiguous. Trimming removed 2 bases from V and 7 bases from J, with 15 bases in between. CDR1 and CDR2 from the germline V gene are SGHDT and YYEEEE. The CDR3 runs 14 residues. Written as DNA, the CDR3 is TGTGCCAGCAGCTTCCTGGGGAGGGTCGATGAAGCTTTCTTT. Its translation: CASSFLGRVDEAFF.

The V gene is TRBV14, the J gene TRBJ2-5; TRBD2 might be the D (6 bases). V shed 5 bases and J shed 7 bases, with 17 bases lying between them. Germline values: CDR1 SGHDN, CDR2 FVKESK. The CDR3 sequence is 14 residues long. The CDR3 is CASSWTPWRGTQYF. The DNA for the CDR3 is TGTGCCAGCAGCTGGACCCCTTGGAGGGGGACCCAGTACTTC.

This clonotype was found many times. The chain combines TRBV18 with TRBJ2-2; weak D call: TRBD2 (5 bases). Trimming removed 3 bases at V and 5 bases at J, with 13 bases between. CDR3 size: 15 residues. CDR1 KGHSH and CDR2 LQKENI come from the germline V gene. The CDR3 coding sequence is TGTGCCAGCTCACCTAGTCGGACTGAAACCGGGGAGCTGTTTTTT. Its protein is CASSPSRTETGELFF.

This clonotype was picked up many times. The chain combines TRBV15 with TRBJ2-1, with 8 positions matching TRBD2. This CDR3 comprises 15 residues. The germline CDR1 and CDR2 sequences are LNHNV and YYDKDF (reference sequence). Losses at the gene ends were 0 bases for V and 9 bases for J; bases not matched to a gene: 7. CDR3 sequence reads: CATSRDQTSGREQFF. The CDR3 DNA sequence: TGTGCCACCAGCAGAGATCAAACTAGCGGTCGTGAGCAGTTCTTC.

This rearrangement joins TRBV7-9 to TRBJ2-1; 10 bases align to TRBD2. V trimming: 1 base; J trimming: 8 bases; junction bases outside the gene matches: 5. This CDR3 spans 15 amino acids. Germline values: CDR1 SEHNR, CDR2 FQNEAQ (reference sequence). CDR3 loop: CASSLGGTSVDEQFF. In DNA, the CDR3 is TGTGCCAGCAGCTTAGGTGGGACTAGCGTCGATGAGCAGTTCTTC.

The chain carries TRBV5-1 and TRBJ2-7; the match to TRBD2 covers 11 bases. From germline, CDR1 is SGHRS and CDR2 YFSETQ. The V segment lost 4 bases and the J segment 3 bases; nucleotides outside the gene matches: 0. The CDR3 loop spans 13 amino acids. The chain's CDR3 is CASSTSGSYEQYF. CDR3 nucleotide sequence: TGCGCCAGCAGCACTAGCGGGAGCTACGAGCAGTACTTC.

The V gene is TRBV6-1, the J gene TRBJ2-2; D not resolved. Germline values: CDR1 MNHNS, CDR2 SASEGT. This CDR3 has 15 residues. V dropped 5 bases and J dropped 6 bases, with 16 bases sitting between them. The DNA of the CDR3 is TGTGCCAGCAGTCCAACGTACCGGGCATCCGGGGAGCTGTTTTTT. It specifies CASSPTYRASGELFF.

J is TRBJ2-1 and V is TRBV7-9; TRBD1 aligns across 7 bases. The CDR3 covers 12 residues. The germline V gene has CDR1 SEHNR and CDR2 FQNEAQ (reference sequence). The ends lost 6 bases at V and 6 bases at J; junction bases unmatched: 2. Here the CDR3 reads CASRQGSNEQFF. CDR3 nucleotides: TGTGCCAGCAGACAGGGGAGCAATGAGCAGTTCTTC.

This clonotype was counted a few times. The genes are TRBV12-3 or TRBV12-4 and TRBJ2-1; the match to TRBD2 covers 13 bases. This CDR3 comprises 14 residues. Losses at the gene ends were 3 bases for V and 10 bases for J; bases not matched to a gene: 3. The CDR3 reads CASSLGLAGREQFF. CDR3 in DNA: TGTGCCAGCAGTTTGGGACTAGCGGGAAGGGAGCAGTTCTTC.

This clonotype appeared a single time. This rearrangement joins TRBV27 to TRBJ2-7, with D uncertain. Trimming shortened V by 6 bases and J by 5 bases, and 26 bases separated the two germline ends. This CDR3 is built from 17 residues. Germline CDR1 MNHEY, CDR2 SMNVEV (reference sequence). The CDR3 spells CASSEAITTKSGNEQYF. CDR3 bases: TGTGCCAGCAGCGAGGCGATCACGACGAAATCCGGCAACGAGCAGTACTTC.

The chain employs TRBV20-1 and TRBJ2-7, with D perhaps matching TRBD2 (6 bases). V gave up 0 bases and J gave up 2 bases, with 14 bases separating them. Germline CDR1 DFQATT, CDR2 SNEGSKA (reference sequence). This CDR3 spans 15 amino acids. The CDR3 protein is CSARDDHGGPYEQYF. The CDR3 coding sequence is TGCAGTGCTAGAGATGACCATGGAGGGCCCTACGAGCAGTACTTC.

The table lists this clonotype with a few counts. The V call is TRBV7-2, the J call TRBJ2-5, with unresolved D. The CDR3 contains 13 residues. Per the germline V gene, CDR1 is SGHTA and CDR2 is FQGNSA. Trimming removed 10 bases at V and 5 bases at J, with 17 bases between. The CDR3 bases are TGTGCCACTACCCTTGGGGTCAGGGAGACCCAGTACTTC. This translates into CATTLGVRETQYF.

This clonotype was found a few times. One end of the junction does not line up with germline, which may come from a read error. CDR3 in amino acids: CASSLGLLAGPGETQYF. The CDR3 DNA reads as TGTGCCAGCAGTTTAGGGTTACTAGCGGGACCCGGCGAGACCCAGTACTTC. The chain carries TRBV7-2 and TRBJ2-5, with 10 bases lining up with TRBD2. Germline V gives CDR1 SGHTA, CDR2 FQGNSA. CDR3 length equals 17 residues.

The chain carries TRBV20-1 and TRBJ1-5; D not certain. The germline V and J ends were trimmed by 3 bases and 11 bases, with 29 bases remaining between them. The V gene's germline CDR1 is DFQATT and CDR2 SNEGSKA (reference sequence). The CDR3 has 17 amino acids. The CDR3 sequence: CSASDGSLKPQDRAQHF. The DNA of the CDR3 is TGCAGTGCTAGTGACGGCAGTCTGAAGCCCCAGGATCGAGCCCAGCATTTT.

V is TRBV7-3 and J is TRBJ2-3; TRBD2 might be the D (6 bases). Trimming removed 2 bases from V and 4 bases from J, with 10 bases in between. This CDR3 is built from 14 residues. Germline CDR1 is SGHTA and CDR2 is FQGTGA. The CDR3 sequence is CASSLEVAADTQYF. For the CDR3, the DNA is TGTGCCAGCAGCTTAGAGGTAGCGGCAGATACGCAGTATTTT.

The sample holds a few counts of this clonotype. The J gene is TRBJ2-1, the V gene TRBV20-1; 7 bases fit TRBD2. Germline CDR1 reads DFQATT; CDR2 reads SNEGSKA (reference sequence). CDR3 size: 11 residues. The CDR3 sequence is CKGGGYNEQFF. CDR3 bases: TGCAAGGGCGGGGGTTACAATGAGCAGTTCTTC.

The chain combines TRBV6-1 with TRBJ2-3; 12 positions match TRBD2. This CDR3 contains 17 residues. V lost 2 bases and J lost 2; bases outside the gene matches: 5. CDR1 is MNHNS, CDR2 SASEGT, per germline. CDR3 amino acids: CASSELGLAGFTDTQYF. Here the CDR3 DNA reads TGTGCCAGCAGTGAATTAGGACTAGCGGGGTTCACAGATACGCAGTATTTT.

This clonotype was counted ten times or more. The chain couples TRBV4-1 to TRBJ2-3, with D perhaps TRBD2 (5 bases). The CDR3 spans 14 residues. Trimming removed 1 base at V and 3 bases at J, with 8 bases between. CDR1 MGHRA and CDR2 YSYEKL come from the germline V gene. CDR3 sequence (DNA): TGCGCCAGCAGCCAAGCCCCGGGGACAGATACGCAGTATTTT. This sequence encodes CASSQAPGTDTQYF.

This clonotype was observed a few times. The chain has TRBV6-5 and TRBJ2-5, with 7 bases matching TRBD2. The germline CDR1 and CDR2 sequences are MNHEY and SVGAGI. The CDR3 has 15 amino acids. The junction had 10 bases not matched to a gene; V was cut back by 4 bases and J by 5 bases. Here the CDR3 DNA reads TGTGCCAGCAGTTCCTTTGCGGGAGTGGTTGAGACCCAGTACTTC. Protein product: CASSSFAGVVETQYF.

This clonotype came up a few times. The genes are TRBV28 and TRBJ1-5; no firm D call. The ends were cut back, 0 bases at V and 1 base at J, with 16 bases in the middle. The CDR3 is made up of 18 amino acids. CDR1 is MDHEN, CDR2 SYDVKM, per germline. CDR3 coding DNA: TGTGCCAGCAGTTTATGGAGACTGTCGGCCCCGAGCAATCAGCCCCAGCATTTT. Translating gives CASSLWRLSAPSNQPQHF.

This clonotype was counted between two and nine times. J is TRBJ2-1 and V is TRBV7-2; D unclear. V was trimmed by 3 bases and J by 5 bases, leaving 11 bases between them. Germline V gene lookup returns CDR1 SGHTA and CDR2 FQGNSA. CDR3 size: 14 residues. The chain's CDR3 is CASSFNTVNNEQFF. DNA for the CDR3: TGTGCCAGCAGCTTTAATACAGTCAACAATGAGCAGTTCTTC.

The chain has TRBV5-1 and TRBJ2-1; 7 bases align to TRBD1. Germline CDR1 and CDR2: SGHRS and YFSETQ. CDR3 size: 16 residues. With V trimmed by 0 bases and J by 4 bases, 7 bases remained unmatched. CDR3 bases: TGCGCCAGCAGCTTGGGTGGGACAGACCAATACAATGAGCAGTTCTTC. Translated, it gives CASSLGGTDQYNEQFF.

This clonotype showed up many times. Written as DNA, the CDR3 is TGTGCCAGCAGTCCCGTAGGACCGGCCAACACCGGGGAGCTGTTTTTT. Protein sequence: CASSPVGPANTGELFF. The rearrangement links TRBV12-3 or TRBV12-4 to TRBJ2-2; D not certain. The CDR3 sequence is 16 residues long. Trimming took 5 bases from V and 2 from J, leaving 15 bases between them.

In its sample, this clonotype was seen a few times. The chain employs TRBV6-5 and TRBJ2-5; TRBD2 aligns across 10 bases. This CDR3 region has 19 residues. J gave up 5 bases and V 0 bases, and 15 bases lay outside the gene matches. Germline V gene sequence: CDR1 MNHEY, CDR2 SVGAGI. As DNA, the CDR3 is TGTGCCAGCAGTTACTCCGGGCCAAGCGGGGGGGCCCTTCTTGAGACCCAGTACTTC. Protein: CASSYSGPSGGALLETQYF.

This clonotype was seen repeatedly, ten times or more. The rearrangement uses TRBV20-1 and TRBJ2-7; 9 nucleotides agree with TRBD2. This CDR3 is built from 15 residues. V shed 1 base, J shed 1 base, and the junction held 5 bases outside the gene matches. Germline CDR1 is DFQATT and CDR2 is SNEGSKA (reference sequence). In DNA form, the CDR3 reads TGCAGTGCTAGAGGCAGCCTAGCGGGGTCCTACGAGCAGTACTTC. This codes for CSARGSLAGSYEQYF.